These T cell receptor beta chains were read from a single sample in a study of cytomegalovirus exposure and HLA in healthy donors. The assay was immunoSEQ multiplex PCR, and TCRdb's table has in-frame clones only and misses some. The data contain about 200,000 clones, around 80% of them singletons. Sample: PBMCs. Receptors were obtained from a man aged 35-49 years in good health and CMV-seropositive. The CDR3 runs from the conserved cysteine through the conserved F or W. The order of the fields is D gene, J gene, V gene, clone size, CDR3 DNA, CDR3 protein. A D gene is named only where the DNA matches it firmly. A clone size is listed for some rows: how often the clone was seen (once, few, many), or a class if it is expanded.

TRBD1	TRBJ1-4	TRBV27	once	TGTGCCAGCAGTTCAACAGGGGGAGGGGAAAAACTGTTTTTT	CASSSTGGGEKLFF
TRBD2	TRBJ2-5	TRBV2	.	TGTGCCAGCAGCAGCGGGATTGAGACCCAGTACTTC	CASSSGIETQYF
.	TRBJ1-3	TRBV6-1	.	TGTGCCAGCAGTCGGAGCCGCTCTGGAAACACCATATATTTT	CASSRSRSGNTIYF
.	TRBJ2-1	TRBV18	once	TGTGCCAGCTCGAACCAGTGGGAGAATGAGCAGTTCTTC	CASSNQWENEQFF
.	TRBJ2-3	TRBV19	.	TGTGCCAGTAGTATAGGGGCAGTTAGCACAGATACGCAGTATTTT	CASSIGAVSTDTQYF
TRBD1	TRBJ2-5	TRBV27	.	TGTGCCAGCAGTCCCCGGACAGGGGAAGAGACCCAGTACTTC	CASSPRTGEETQYF
TRBD1	TRBJ1-2	TRBV9	.	TGTGCCAGCAGCGCCCGGACAGGGTTGGATAACTATGGCTACACCTTC	CASSARTGLDNYGYTF
TRBD1	TRBJ2-1	TRBV4-1	.	TGCGCCAGCAGCCAAGTAGGACAGGGGGCAAATGAGCAGTTCTTC	CASSQVGQGANEQFF
TRBD1	TRBJ1-2	TRBV6-5	.	TGTGCCAGCAGCGACCGACAGGGGGTTGGCTATGGCTACACCTTC	CASSDRQGVGYGYTF
.	TRBJ1-5	TRBV5-4	.	TGTGCCAGCAGCGCCGGGGAGGGTAATCAGCCCCAGCATTTT	CASSAGEGNQPQHF
TRBD2	TRBJ2-7	TRBV7-9	.	TGTGCCAGCAGCTTAGCGCTCGGGACTAGCGGCGAGCAGTACTTC	CASSLALGTSGEQYF
.	TRBJ2-3	TRBV6-4	once	TGTGCCAGCAGTGAGGCTTCCTATGGAGCGCAGTATTTT	CASSEASYGAQYF